These 9 T cell receptor beta chains came from one sample sequenced in a study of memory CD4+ T cells and cytomegalovirus serostatus. The sort gate was single viable CD3+CD4+CD8-CD45RO+ cells for memory CD4+ T cells. Data came from immunoSEQ multiplex PCR; TCRdb stores just in-frame clones and leaves some out. The data hold tens of thousands of clones, with approximately 81% observed a single time. Sequencing was done on a sample of memory CD4+ T cells from blood. Every receptor here comes from an adult in good health and CMV-seronegative. Some clones in this sample may be carry-over from other donors' samples.

The chain carries TRBV2 and TRBJ2-7, with D perhaps matching TRBD1 or TRBD2 (5 bases each). From germline, CDR1 is SNHLY and CDR2 FYNNEI. This CDR3 contains 12 residues. This CDR3 is CAYRDPPYEQYF. The CDR3 DNA is TGTGCGTACCGGGACCCTCCCTACGAGCAGTACTTC.

The gene calls are TRBV5-1 and TRBJ1-1; D call uncertain. The CDR3 loop spans 14 amino acids. V lost 2 bases to trimming and J lost 4 bases, with 12 bases between them. The germline CDR1 and CDR2 sequences are SGHRS and YFSETQ. This CDR3 reads CASSFGTEVTEAFF. The CDR3, as DNA: TGCGCCAGCAGCTTCGGAACAGAGGTCACTGAAGCTTTCTTT.

This clone was counted between two and nine times. This chain connects TRBV27 to TRBJ2-7, with 9 positions matching TRBD1. CDR1 and CDR2 (germline): MNHEY, SMNVEV (reference sequence). V shed 8 bases and J 3 bases; nucleotides not matched to a gene: 17. The CDR3 is 17 residues long. DNA of the CDR3: TGTGCCAGCCGAATCACAGGGGGCTTCGCTGGGAACTACGAGCAGTACTTC. Its protein is CASRITGGFAGNYEQYF.

This clone was seen only once. The V gene is TRBV7-9, the J gene TRBJ2-3; tentatively, D is TRBD1 (5 bases). CDR3 length: 14 amino acids. V lost 5 bases, J lost 0 bases, and 9 bases lay in between. CDR1 and CDR2 from the germline V gene are SEHNR and FQNEAQ (reference sequence). In nucleotides, the CDR3 is TGTGCCAGCAGCCTGACAGTTAGCACAGATACGCAGTATTTT. Amino acids: CASSLTVSTDTQYF.

The V gene is TRBV5-1, the J gene TRBJ1-1; TRBD1 aligns across 11 bases. Germline V gene sequence: CDR1 SGHRS, CDR2 YFSETQ. CDR3 size: 15 residues. The junction had 6 bases not matched to a gene; V was cut back by 4 bases and J by 4 bases. The CDR3 sequence is CASSKTGTGGTEAFF. CDR3 bases: TGCGCCAGCAGCAAGACCGGGACAGGGGGCACTGAAGCTTTCTTT.

This chain connects TRBV9 to TRBJ1-6, with D uncertain. V gave up 4 bases and J gave up 10 bases, with 12 bases separating them. Germline V gives CDR1 SGDLS, CDR2 YYNGEE. The CDR3 runs to 13 residues. This CDR3 reads CASSPTPGSPLHF. CDR3 DNA sequence: TGTGCCAGCAGCCCCACCCCCGGGTCACCCCTCCACTTT.

In DNA form, the CDR3 reads TGTGCCAGCTCACCCACGGGACAGGAGACCCAGTACTTC. Translating it yields CASSPTGQETQYF. The chain uses TRBV18 and TRBJ2-5; TRBD1 matches 7 bases. The CDR3 runs to 13 residues. The junction had 3 bases not matched to a gene; V was cut back by 3 bases and J by 5 bases. CDR1 and CDR2 from the germline V gene are KGHSH and LQKENI. Combining the CDR3 with reference TRBV18 and TRBJ2-5 gives the whole variable domain NAGVMQNPRHLVRRRGQEARLRCSPMKGHSHVYWYRQLPEEGLKFMVYLQKENIIDESGMPKERFSAEFPKEGPSILRIQQVVRGDSAAYFCASSPTGQETQYFGPGTRLLVL.

The genes are TRBV19 and TRBJ1-6, with TRBD1 identical over 7 bases. The CDR3 runs 18 residues. CDR1 is LNHDA, CDR2 SQIVND, per germline (reference sequence). V lost 6 bases, J lost 0 bases, and 11 bases stayed unmatched. The CDR3 DNA reads as TGTGCCAGTAGAAGGGGACAGCCGAATAGCTCCTATAATTCACCCCTCCACTTT. Translated, it gives CASRRGQPNSSYNSPLHF.

The V call is TRBV12-2, the J call TRBJ2-1; the table's D call, TRBD2, was not checked against the DNA. TRBV12-2 is termed a pseudogene. The CDR3 is 16 residues long. CDR3 coding DNA: TGTGCAAGTCGCTTAGCCCCGGGACTAGCGGGAGGGCCGGAGTTCTTC. This translates into CASRLAPGLAGGPEFF.